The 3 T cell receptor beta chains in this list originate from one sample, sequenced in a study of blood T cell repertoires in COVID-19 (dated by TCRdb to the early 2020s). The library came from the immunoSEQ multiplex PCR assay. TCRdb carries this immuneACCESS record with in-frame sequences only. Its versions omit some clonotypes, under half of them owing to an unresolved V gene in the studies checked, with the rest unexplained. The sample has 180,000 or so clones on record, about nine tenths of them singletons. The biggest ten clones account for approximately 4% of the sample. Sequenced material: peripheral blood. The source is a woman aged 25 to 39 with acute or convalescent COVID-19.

The CDR3 is CASSLAMTGGVATQYF. The CDR3 coding sequence is TGTGCCAGCAGCTTGGCTATGACAGGGGGGGTGGCGACCCAGTACTTC. The chain joins TRBV5-4 to TRBJ2-5; the match to TRBD1 covers 9 bases. The CDR3 has 16 amino acids. The V gene's germline CDR1 is SGHNT and CDR2 YYREEE (reference sequence). With V trimmed by 0 bases and J by 7 bases, 10 bases remained unmatched.

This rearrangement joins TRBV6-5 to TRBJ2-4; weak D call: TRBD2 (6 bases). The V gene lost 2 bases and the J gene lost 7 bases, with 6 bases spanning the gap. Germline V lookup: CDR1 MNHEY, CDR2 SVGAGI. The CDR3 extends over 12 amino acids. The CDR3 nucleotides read TGTGCCAGCAGTTACGGGGGGAACATTCAGTACTTC. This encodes CASSYGGNIQYF.

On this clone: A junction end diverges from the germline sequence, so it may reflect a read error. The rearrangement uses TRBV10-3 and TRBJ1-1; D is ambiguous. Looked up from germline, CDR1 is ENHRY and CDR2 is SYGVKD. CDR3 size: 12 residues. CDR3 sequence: CAISEVPPEAFF. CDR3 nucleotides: TGTGCCATCAGTGAGGTACCGCCTGAGGCTTTCTTT.